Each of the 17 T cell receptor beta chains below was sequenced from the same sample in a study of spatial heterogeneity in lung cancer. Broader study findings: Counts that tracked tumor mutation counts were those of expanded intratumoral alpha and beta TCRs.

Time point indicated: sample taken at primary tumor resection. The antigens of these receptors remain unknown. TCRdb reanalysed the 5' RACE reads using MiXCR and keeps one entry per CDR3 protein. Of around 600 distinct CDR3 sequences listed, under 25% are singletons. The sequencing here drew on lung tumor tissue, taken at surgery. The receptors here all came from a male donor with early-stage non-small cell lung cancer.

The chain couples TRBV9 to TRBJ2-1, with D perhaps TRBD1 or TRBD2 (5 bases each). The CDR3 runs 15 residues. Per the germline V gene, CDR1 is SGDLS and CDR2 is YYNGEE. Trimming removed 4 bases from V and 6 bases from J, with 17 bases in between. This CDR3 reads CASSRGPSPTNEQFF. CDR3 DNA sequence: TGTGCCAGCAGCCGGGGACCCTCTCCGACCAATGAGCAGTTCTTC.

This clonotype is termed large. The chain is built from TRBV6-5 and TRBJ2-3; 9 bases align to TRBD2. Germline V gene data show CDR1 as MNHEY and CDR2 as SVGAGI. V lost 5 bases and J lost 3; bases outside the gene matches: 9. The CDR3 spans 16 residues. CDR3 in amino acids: CASSRGRGRVTDTQYF. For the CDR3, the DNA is TGTGCCAGCAGTAGGGGACGCGGGAGGGTGACAGATACGCAGTATTTT.

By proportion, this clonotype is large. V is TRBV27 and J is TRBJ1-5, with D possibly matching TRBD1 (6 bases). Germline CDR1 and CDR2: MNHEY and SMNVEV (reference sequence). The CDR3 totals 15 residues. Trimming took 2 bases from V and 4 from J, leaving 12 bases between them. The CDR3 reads CASSLQGIWNQPQHF. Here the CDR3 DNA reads TGTGCCAGCAGTTTACAGGGGATATGGAATCAGCCCCAGCATTTT.

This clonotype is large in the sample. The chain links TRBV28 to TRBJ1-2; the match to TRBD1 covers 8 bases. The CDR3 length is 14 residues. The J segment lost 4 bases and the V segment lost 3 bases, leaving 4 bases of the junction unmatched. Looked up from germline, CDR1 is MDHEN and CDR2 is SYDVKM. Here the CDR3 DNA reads TGTGCCAGCAGTTTCGAAGACAGGGGCTATGGCTACACCTTC. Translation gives CASSFEDRGYGYTF.

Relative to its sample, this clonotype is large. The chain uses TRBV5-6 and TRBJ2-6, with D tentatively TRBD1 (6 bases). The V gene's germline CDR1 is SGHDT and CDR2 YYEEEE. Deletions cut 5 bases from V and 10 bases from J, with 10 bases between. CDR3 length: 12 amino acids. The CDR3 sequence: CASSPTGNVLTF. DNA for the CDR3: TGTGCCAGCAGTCCGACAGGAAACGTCCTGACTTTC.

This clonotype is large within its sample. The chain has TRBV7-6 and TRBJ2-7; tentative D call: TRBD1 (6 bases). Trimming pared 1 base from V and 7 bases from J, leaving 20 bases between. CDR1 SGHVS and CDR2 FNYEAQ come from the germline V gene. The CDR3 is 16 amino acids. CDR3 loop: CASSLGGPVTVNEQYF. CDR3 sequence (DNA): TGTGCCAGCAGCTTAGGGGGGCCCGTGACAGTAAATGAGCAGTACTTC.

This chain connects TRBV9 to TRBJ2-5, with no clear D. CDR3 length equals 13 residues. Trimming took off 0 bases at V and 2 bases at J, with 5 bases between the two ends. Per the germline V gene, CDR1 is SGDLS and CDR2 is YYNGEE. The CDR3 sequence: CASSVGVQETQYF. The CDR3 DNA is TGTGCCAGCAGCGTAGGGGTTCAAGAGACCCAGTACTTC.

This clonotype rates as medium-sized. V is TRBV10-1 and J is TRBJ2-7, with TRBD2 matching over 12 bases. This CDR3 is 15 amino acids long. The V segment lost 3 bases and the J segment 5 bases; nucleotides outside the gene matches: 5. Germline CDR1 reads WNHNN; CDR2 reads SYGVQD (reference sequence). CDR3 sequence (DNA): TGCGCCAGCAGTGAAAAAACTAGCGGGAGGAACGAGCAGTACTTC. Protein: CASSEKTSGRNEQYF.

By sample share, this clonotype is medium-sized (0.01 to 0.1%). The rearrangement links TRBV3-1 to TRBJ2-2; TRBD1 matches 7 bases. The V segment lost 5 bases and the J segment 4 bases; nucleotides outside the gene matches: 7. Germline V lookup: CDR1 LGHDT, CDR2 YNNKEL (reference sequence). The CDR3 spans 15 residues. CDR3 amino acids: CASSFDRAATGELFF. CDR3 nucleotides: TGTGCCAGCAGCTTCGACAGGGCGGCCACCGGGGAGCTGTTTTTT.

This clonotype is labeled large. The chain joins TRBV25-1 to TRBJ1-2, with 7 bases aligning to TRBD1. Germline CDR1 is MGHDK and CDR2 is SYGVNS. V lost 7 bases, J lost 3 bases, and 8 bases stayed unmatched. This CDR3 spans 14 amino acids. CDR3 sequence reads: CASIPTGSDYGYTF. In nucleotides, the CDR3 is TGTGCCAGCATCCCGACAGGGAGCGACTATGGCTACACCTTC.

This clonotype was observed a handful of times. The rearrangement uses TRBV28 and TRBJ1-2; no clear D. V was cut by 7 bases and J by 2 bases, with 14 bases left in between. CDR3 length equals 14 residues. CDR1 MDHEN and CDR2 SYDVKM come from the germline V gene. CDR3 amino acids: CASNLWGNNYGYTF. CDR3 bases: TGTGCCAGCAACCTATGGGGAAACAACTATGGCTACACCTTC.

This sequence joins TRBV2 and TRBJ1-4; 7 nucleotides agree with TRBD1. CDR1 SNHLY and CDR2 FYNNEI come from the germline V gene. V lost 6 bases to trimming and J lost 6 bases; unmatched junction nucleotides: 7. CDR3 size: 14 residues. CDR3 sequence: CASSAPGGYEKLFF. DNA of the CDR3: TGTGCCAGCAGCGCCCCAGGGGGTTATGAAAAACTGTTTTTT.

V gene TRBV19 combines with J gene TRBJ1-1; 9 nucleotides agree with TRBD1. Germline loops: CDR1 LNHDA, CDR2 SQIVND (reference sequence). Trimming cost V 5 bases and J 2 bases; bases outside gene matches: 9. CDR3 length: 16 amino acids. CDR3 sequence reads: CASSPAPGQGNTEAFF. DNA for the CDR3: TGTGCCAGTAGTCCAGCCCCGGGACAGGGAAACACTGAAGCTTTCTTT.

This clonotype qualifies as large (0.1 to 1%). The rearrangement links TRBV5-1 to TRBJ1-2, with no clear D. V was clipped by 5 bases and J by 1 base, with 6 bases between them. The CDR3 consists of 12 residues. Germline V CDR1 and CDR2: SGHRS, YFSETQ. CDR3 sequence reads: CASSGVNYGYTF. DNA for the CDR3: TGCGCCAGCAGTGGTGTTAACTATGGCTACACCTTC.

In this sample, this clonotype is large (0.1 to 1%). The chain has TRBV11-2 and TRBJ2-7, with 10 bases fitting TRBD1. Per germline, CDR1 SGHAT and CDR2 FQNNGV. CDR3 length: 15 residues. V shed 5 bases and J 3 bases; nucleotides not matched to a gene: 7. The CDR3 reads CASSEGTGVGYEQYF. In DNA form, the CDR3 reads TGTGCCAGCAGCGAAGGGACAGGGGTTGGCTACGAGCAGTACTTC.

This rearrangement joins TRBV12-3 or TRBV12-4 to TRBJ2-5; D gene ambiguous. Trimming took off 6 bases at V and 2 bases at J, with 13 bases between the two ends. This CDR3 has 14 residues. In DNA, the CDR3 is TGTGCCAGCAGCCGGGCCGGTCTTCAAGAGACCCAGTACTTC. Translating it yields CASSRAGLQETQYF.

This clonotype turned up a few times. CDR3 in DNA: TGTGCCAGCAGTTACTCGAGGACAGCGAACACCGGGGAGCTGTTTTTT. Its translation: CASSYSRTANTGELFF. The gene calls are TRBV6-5 and TRBJ2-2; D possibly corresponds to TRBD1 (6 bases). The germline V gene has CDR1 MNHEY and CDR2 SVGAGI. The length of the CDR3 is 16 residues. Deletions cut 0 bases from V and 0 bases from J, with 8 bases between.